This T cell receptor beta chain derives from a study of blood T cell repertoires in COVID-19 (dated by TCRdb to about 2020). Notes on the research overall: Samples from collaborators originated in the United States, Italy and Spain and spanned both the acute and convalescent phases of COVID-19. The material from the prospective study consisted of cDNA or gDNA derived from T cells, B-cell-depleted T cells, or PBMCs. Deeply sampled blood TCRbeta repertoires from subjects exposed to, actively infected with, or recovered from COVID-19 were included in the dataset. A freely available public database, intended as a resource for researchers studying the immune response to SARS-CoV-2, is where the repertoires were released. The samples were drawn from two sources: the first 160 participants of the ongoing ImmuneRACE study, and 1,254 subjects contributed by 6 global collaborators. The sample metadata nearly always contained a de-identified subject ID, COVID-19 status, age in years and sex. Where available, HLA class I and class II types were taken from metadata supplied by the sample provider and were not determined by assay-based typing. Points the paper makes about the study in general: Clinical and demographic metadata were provided uncurated, with the amount varying by source and participant.

A second Seattle source provided samples from volunteer blood donors who had recovered from COVID-19. Each collaborating institution followed its own protocols to collect whole blood in K2EDTA tubes. For TCRbeta analysis, collaborator samples were shipped as frozen whole blood, as isolated PBMCs, or as DNA extracted from either sample type. Spanning cysteine to phenylalanine, the CDR3 consists of 15 amino acids. Only the CDR3 part of the read is kept: 45 bases, read in frame from the first base. CDR1 and CDR2 were assigned from the germline V gene as MDHEN and SYDVKM. V is shortened by 2 bases, J by 4 bases, and the region joining them spans 14 bases. With respect to this clone: Its binding antigen is unknown. It has no much larger one-base neighbor in the sample; base qualities were not kept.

TCRbeta CDR3 regions were amplified from genomic DNA using the immunoSEQ Assay, a bias-controlled multiplex PCR. Per the source publication's procedure: Within the assay, amplification of reference gene primers was used to estimate how many nucleated cells each sample contained. To quantify the absolute abundance of each unique TCRbeta CDR3 rearrangement, sequence reads were collapsed and filtered. Productive Simpson clonality was computed per sample as the square root of Simpson's diversity index over productive rearrangements. TCRdb provides this immuneACCESS table in a form limited to in-frame rearrangements. Some clones are lacking; in checked studies, under half of them reflect an unresolved V gene, and why the rest are absent is not known. V and J calls plus clone size are reproduced from that table; the DNA served to infer D and trimming. The sample has hundreds of thousands of clones on record, approximately 86% of them singletons. Of the sample, over 2% falls within the top ten clones.

The V and J segments used are TRBV28 and TRBJ1-2, and perhaps TRBD1 as D gene, on 6 matching bases. The sequenced sample consisted of peripheral blood. The receptor was isolated from a young woman who had recovered from COVID-19. The CDR3 sequence is CASSLGETGRYGYTF. The sequence in DNA is TGTGCCAGCAGTTTAGGTGAGACAGGTCGCTATGGCTACACCTTC.